These 9 T cell receptor beta chains share one sample of origin, sequenced in a study of monozygotic twins with cystic fibrosis. The assay was immunoSEQ multiplex PCR, and TCRdb's table has in-frame clones only and misses some. The repertoire holds about 35,000 clones, with 66% as singletons. The sequenced sample was blood. The receptor set was obtained from a girl under 18 with cystic fibrosis.

This clone has a handful of counts. As DNA, the CDR3 is TGTGCCAGCAGCGTAGGGGGCAGGGGCGTTACTGAAGCTTTCTTT. This sequence encodes CASSVGGRGVTEAFF. The chain uses TRBV9 and TRBJ1-1; perhaps TRBD1 as D (6 bases). Between the trimmed V and J ends, which lost 0 bases and 5 bases, there was a span of 14 bases. The CDR3 sequence is 15 residues long. Per germline, CDR1 SGDLS and CDR2 YYNGEE.

This clone was recorded a few times. The rearrangement joins TRBV10-1 to TRBJ1-2, with 7 bases lining up with TRBD1. The germline V gene encodes CDR1 WNHNN and CDR2 SYGVQD (reference sequence). The CDR3 has 12 amino acids. With V trimmed by 8 bases and J by 6 bases, 6 bases remained unmatched. The CDR3 DNA sequence: TGCGCCAGCGGCCGGGGACAGAATGGCTACACCTTC. This sequence encodes CASGRGQNGYTF.

The chain couples TRBV6-6 to TRBJ1-3; D gene ambiguous. The ends were cut back, 7 bases at V and 3 bases at J, with 16 bases in the middle. Germline assignment: CDR1 MNHNY and CDR2 SVGAGI (reference sequence). The CDR3 length is 15 residues. The CDR3 bases are TGTGCCAGCAACGTGGGTGGCCAGATTGGAAACACCATATATTTT. This translates into CASNVGGQIGNTIYF.

The chain employs TRBV7-9 and TRBJ2-3; 12 nucleotides align to TRBD1. V lost 3 bases to trimming and J lost 4 bases; unmatched junction nucleotides: 2. CDR1 is SEHNR and CDR2 is FQNEAQ in the germline V gene (reference sequence). This CDR3 spans 15 amino acids. The CDR3 DNA follows: TGTGCCAGCAGCTTCGGGACAGGGGGCCCAGATACGCAGTATTTT. This gives the protein CASSFGTGGPDTQYF.

V and J are TRBV7-2 and TRBJ1-2; possibly TRBD1 for D (5 bases). This CDR3 is built from 14 residues. Germline values: CDR1 SGHTA, CDR2 FQGNSA. Trimming pared 11 bases from V and 2 bases from J, leaving 18 bases between. CDR3 in DNA: TGTGCCTCACTAATTAGACCAGGGAACTATGGCTACACCTTC. The encoded protein is CASLIRPGNYGYTF.

This chain links TRBV19 with TRBJ1-4, with TRBD1 as a possible D gene (5 bases). Germline lookup yields CDR1 LNHDA and CDR2 SQIVND (reference sequence). Trimming left V 2 bases short and J 5 bases short, with 15 bases between. CDR3 length: 16 amino acids. CDR3 DNA: TGTGCCAGTAGTATATATAGCCCAGGGATGAATGAAAAACTGTTTTTT. This translates into CASSIYSPGMNEKLFF.

V is TRBV27 and J is TRBJ2-1; 9 nucleotides match TRBD1. The length of the CDR3 is 15 residues. Germline CDR1 and CDR2: MNHEY and SMNVEV (reference sequence). V gave up 4 bases and J gave up 2 bases; unmatched junction bases: 3. The CDR3 is CASSSTGGTYNEQFF. For the CDR3, the DNA is TGTGCCAGCAGTTCGACAGGGGGTACCTACAATGAGCAGTTCTTC.

This chain uses TRBV6-5 with TRBJ2-2, with TRBD1 matching 10 bases. With 7 bases clipped from V and 7 bases from J, the junction kept 9 bases outside the gene matches. Germline CDR1 reads MNHEY; CDR2 reads SVGAGI. The length of the CDR3 is 15 residues. The CDR3 spells CASTQKTGGNGELFF. The CDR3 DNA is TGTGCCAGCACCCAAAAGACAGGGGGCAACGGGGAGCTGTTTTTT.

This chain links TRBV28 with TRBJ2-7; D ambiguous. Germline V lookup: CDR1 MDHEN, CDR2 SYDVKM. The germline V and J ends were trimmed by 2 bases and 2 bases, with 16 bases remaining between them. The CDR3 is 16 amino acids. CDR3 residues: CASSLRLSPGAYEQYF. The DNA for the CDR3 is TGTGCCAGCAGTTTACGCCTCAGCCCTGGAGCCTACGAGCAGTACTTC.